A single sample gave rise to the 8 T cell receptor beta chains below, sequenced in a study of cytomegalovirus exposure and HLA in healthy donors. The PCR made use of 60 Vbeta and 13 Jbeta primers. Sequencing was performed with immunoSEQ multiplex PCR; in TCRdb, only in-frame clones are kept and a portion is missing. Recorded for this sample: 65,000 to 85,000 clones. The source material was PBMCs. Receptors originate from a female donor in good health and CMV-seropositive.

Note on this clone: This CDR3 is also generated by other DNA sequences in the sample. The chain uses TRBV5-6 and TRBJ1-5; D ambiguous. Germline-derived CDR1 and CDR2 are SGHDT and YYEEEE. V was cut by 6 bases and J by 7 bases, with 20 bases left in between. The CDR3 length is 15 residues. The CDR3 region has the DNA TGTGCCAGCACCTCTGGGAGGGATTGGCACCAGCCCCAGCATTTT. It yields the protein CASTSGRDWHQPQHF. The variable domain in full, with the rest retrieved from reference TRBV5-6 and TRBJ1-5, is DAGVTQSPTHLIKTRGQQVTLRCSPKSGHDTVSWYQQALGQGPQFIFQYYEEEERQRGNFPDRFSGHQFPNYSSELNVNALLLGDSALYLCASTSGRDWHQPQHFGDGTRLSIL.

The rearrangement joins TRBV4-2 to TRBJ2-4, with 9 bases that match TRBD2. The CDR3 runs 14 residues. Trimming removed 4 bases from V and 9 bases from J; junction bases left unmatched: 7. The germline CDR1 and CDR2 sequences are LGHNA and YNFKEQ. The CDR3 sequence is CASSLAGAGGIQYF. CDR3 bases: TGTGCCAGCAGCCTAGCGGGGGCCGGAGGCATTCAGTACTTC.

The chain couples TRBV30 to TRBJ1-1; D call uncertain. The CDR3 length is 12 residues. The germline CDR1 and CDR2 sequences are GTSNPN and SVGIG (reference sequence). Trimming removed 0 bases at V and 5 bases at J, with 7 bases between. CDR3 sequence: CAWSVLRTEAFF. CDR3 bases: TGTGCCTGGAGTGTACTGAGGACTGAAGCTTTCTTT.

CDR3 residues: CASSPGQATEKLFF. CDR3 in DNA: TGCGCCAGCAGTCCAGGGCAGGCGACTGAAAAACTGTTTTTT. This chain uses TRBV10-1 with TRBJ1-4, with D possibly being TRBD1 (5 bases). The CDR3 has 14 amino acids. V was cut by 5 bases and J by 7 bases, with 14 bases left in between. Per germline, CDR1 WNHNN and CDR2 SYGVQD (reference sequence).

V and J are TRBV18 and TRBJ1-1, with 10 bases fitting TRBD1. The CDR3 totals 15 residues. V shed 3 bases and J 4 bases; nucleotides not matched to a gene: 5. The germline V gene has CDR1 KGHSH and CDR2 LQKENI. This CDR3 reads CASSPGTGALTEAFF. CDR3 DNA sequence: TGTGCCAGCTCACCTGGGACAGGGGCCCTCACTGAAGCTTTCTTT.

CDR3 sequence (DNA): TGTGCCTGGAGCGCGGACAGGGGAAACACTGAAGCTTTCTTT. Amino acid sequence: CAWSADRGNTEAFF. The chain joins TRBV30 to TRBJ1-1, with 9 bases identical to TRBD1. This CDR3 is built from 14 residues. Unmatched junction bases numbered 4, after V lost 3 bases and J lost 2 bases. Germline loops: CDR1 GTSNPN, CDR2 SVGIG (reference sequence). Supplemented by reference TRBV30 and TRBJ1-1, the full variable domain reads SQTIHQWPATLVQPVGSPLSLECTVEGTSNPNLYWYRQAAGRGLQLLFYSVGIGQISSEVPQNLSASRPQDRQFILSSKKLLLSDSGFYLCAWSADRGNTEAFFGQGTRLTVV.

V and J are TRBV4-1 and TRBJ2-2; the D gene is possibly TRBD1 (5 bases). Germline V CDR1 and CDR2: MGHRA, YSYEKL. Trimming pared 0 bases from V and 1 base from J, leaving 21 bases between. This CDR3 contains 20 residues. The CDR3 region is CASSQDQGQGPRKNTGELFF. The CDR3 region has the DNA TGCGCCAGCAGCCAAGATCAAGGACAAGGCCCCCGAAAGAACACCGGGGAGCTGTTTTTT.

This chain joins TRBV4-3 and TRBJ1-4; a weak D match, TRBD1 (5 bases). CDR1 is LGHNA and CDR2 is YSLEER in the germline V gene. With 0 bases removed from V and 7 bases from J, the gap between germline ends came to 30 bases. The CDR3 has 21 amino acids. In DNA form, the CDR3 reads TGCGCCAGCAGCCAAGATCCCGCGGGAGGGGCCCCCCCAGGGCGGGGTGAAAAACTGTTTTTT. Translation gives CASSQDPAGGAPPGRGEKLFF.